This T cell receptor beta chain was captured in a study of cytomegalovirus exposure and HLA in healthy donors. The PCR had 60 Vbeta and 13 Jbeta primers. Only in-frame clones appear in the TCRdb table, and some are missing; sequencing was by immunoSEQ multiplex PCR. The sample lists tens of thousands of clones, around 82% occurring once. Germline CDR1 is SGDLS and CDR2 is YYNGEE. The CDR3 consists of 17 residues. V shed 4 bases, J shed 0 bases, and the junction held 10 bases outside the gene matches. This clonotype originated in a male donor in good health and CMV-seronegative. The sequenced sample was PBMCs. The chain is built from TRBV9 and TRBJ1-3, with 7 bases matching TRBD1. CDR3 in DNA: TGTGCCAGCAGCCCCGGCCCATCAGGGGGCTCTGGAAACACCATATATTTT. It encodes CASSPGPSGGSGNTIYF.